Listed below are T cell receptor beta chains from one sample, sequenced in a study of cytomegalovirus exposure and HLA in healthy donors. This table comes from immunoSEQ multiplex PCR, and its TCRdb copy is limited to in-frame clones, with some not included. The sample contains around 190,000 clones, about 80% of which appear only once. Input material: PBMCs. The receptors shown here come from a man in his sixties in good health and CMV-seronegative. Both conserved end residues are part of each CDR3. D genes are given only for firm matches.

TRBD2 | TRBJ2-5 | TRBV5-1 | CASSLGLAGGETQYF
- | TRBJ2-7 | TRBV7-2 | CASSNNRAAYEQYF
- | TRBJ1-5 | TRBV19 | CASNFPGHEPQPQHF
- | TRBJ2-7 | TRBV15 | CATSRDQAGVGYEQYF
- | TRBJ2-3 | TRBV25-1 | CASSETKLTTQYF
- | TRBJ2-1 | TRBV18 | CASSRQPGGGSYNEQFF
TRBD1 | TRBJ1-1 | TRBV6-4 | CASKPGTGITEAFF
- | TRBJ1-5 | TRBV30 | CAWSVRGGNNQPQNF
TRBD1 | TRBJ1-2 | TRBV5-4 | CASSLGGDRGGGYYGYTF
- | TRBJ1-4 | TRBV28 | CASTGGIRGNEKLFF
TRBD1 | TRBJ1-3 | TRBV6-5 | CASSYSGQGTTIYF
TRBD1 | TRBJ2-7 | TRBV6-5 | CASRRLDRGRGQYF
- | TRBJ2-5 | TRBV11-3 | CASSARAQETQYF
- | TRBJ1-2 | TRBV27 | CASSPGDRSSNYLFRGYTF
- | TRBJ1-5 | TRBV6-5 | CASTYVQGNSQPQHF
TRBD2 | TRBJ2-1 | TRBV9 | CASSSGITYNEQFF
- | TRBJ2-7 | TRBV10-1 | CASSESRASTREQYF
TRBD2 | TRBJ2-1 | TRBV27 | CASAGGGTSYNEQFF
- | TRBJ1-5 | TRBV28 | CASAHGGRSNQPQNF
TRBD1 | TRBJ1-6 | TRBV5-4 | CATGDRTNSPLNF
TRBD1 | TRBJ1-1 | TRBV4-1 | CASSQGRGPGEAFF
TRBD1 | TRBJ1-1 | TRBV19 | CASRRQGWGNTEAFF
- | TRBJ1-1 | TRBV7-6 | CASSPLTALNTEAFF